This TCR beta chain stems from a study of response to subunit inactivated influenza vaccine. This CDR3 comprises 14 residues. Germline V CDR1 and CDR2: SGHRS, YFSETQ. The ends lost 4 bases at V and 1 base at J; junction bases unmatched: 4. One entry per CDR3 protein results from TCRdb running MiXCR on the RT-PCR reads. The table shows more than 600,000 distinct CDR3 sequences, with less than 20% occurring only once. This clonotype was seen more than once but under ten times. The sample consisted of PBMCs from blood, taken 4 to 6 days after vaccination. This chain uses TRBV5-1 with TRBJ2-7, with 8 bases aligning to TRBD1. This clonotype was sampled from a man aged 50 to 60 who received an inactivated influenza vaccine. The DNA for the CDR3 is TGCGCCAGCAGCAGGGGACAGGAATCCTACGAGCAGTACTTC. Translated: CASSRGQESYEQYF.